This TCR beta chain was recovered during a study of blood T cell repertoires in COVID-19. Whole-study context: Researchers got acute and convalescent COVID-19 samples from the United States, Italy and Spain. The analysed material was cDNA or gDNA that came from T cells, B-cell-depleted T cells, or PBMCs.

Germline loops: CDR1 SNHLY, CDR2 FYNNEI. The CDR3 sequence is 18 residues long. V shed 6 bases and J 3 bases; nucleotides not matched to a gene: 12. The authors' processing: Reference gene primer amplification gave estimated nucleated cell counts. Produced via immunoSEQ multiplex PCR; TCRdb's table is partial and in-frame only. The D gene and trimming were derived from the DNA, and the V and J assignments and clone size from that table. This sample has tens of thousands of clones, with 84% found just once. This chain connects TRBV2 to TRBJ2-7; the match to TRBD2 covers 15 bases. The receptor was derived from a man in his fifties or sixties with active or convalescent COVID-19. The sequenced sample was peripheral blood. The CDR3 nucleotides are TGTGCCAGCAGAGGGGGACTAGCGGGGGGAATATTTGACTACGAGCAGTACTTC. It translates to CASRGGLAGGIFDYEQYF.